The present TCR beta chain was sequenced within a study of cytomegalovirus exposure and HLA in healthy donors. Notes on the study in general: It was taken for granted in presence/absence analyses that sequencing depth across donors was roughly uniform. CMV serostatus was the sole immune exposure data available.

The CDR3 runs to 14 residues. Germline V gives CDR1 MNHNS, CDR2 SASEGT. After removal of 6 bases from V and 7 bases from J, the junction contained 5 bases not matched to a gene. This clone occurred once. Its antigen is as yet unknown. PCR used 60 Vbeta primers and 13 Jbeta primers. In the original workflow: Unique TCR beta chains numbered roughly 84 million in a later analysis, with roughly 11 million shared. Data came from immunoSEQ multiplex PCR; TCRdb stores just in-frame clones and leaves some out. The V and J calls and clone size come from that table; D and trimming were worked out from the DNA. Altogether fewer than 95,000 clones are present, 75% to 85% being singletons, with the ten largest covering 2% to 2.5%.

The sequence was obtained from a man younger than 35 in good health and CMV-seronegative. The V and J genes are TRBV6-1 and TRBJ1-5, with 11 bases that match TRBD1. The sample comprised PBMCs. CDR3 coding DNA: TGTGCCAGCAGAGGGACAGGGGGAGGACAGCCCCAGCATTTT. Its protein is CASRGTGGGQPQHF.